The 5 T cell receptor beta chains below were found in one sample sequenced in a study of graft-versus-host responses after intestinal transplantation. Sequencing was performed with immunoSEQ multiplex PCR; in TCRdb, only in-frame clones are kept and a portion is missing. The sample lists 130,000 to 150,000 clones; about nine tenths were seen once. Which antigens these TCRs recognize remains unknown. The input for sequencing was unstimulated CD4+ T cells sorted from spleen or lymph node cells, taken before intestinal transplant. These receptors originate from a human donor who received an intestinal transplant.

This sequence joins TRBV11-2 and TRBJ2-7; 9 nucleotides match TRBD1. The V gene end was trimmed by 6 bases and the J gene end by 0 bases; junction bases not matched to a gene: 0. CDR1 SGHAT and CDR2 FQNNGV come from the germline V gene. This CDR3 spans 13 amino acids. The CDR3 spells CASRTGGSYEQYF. The CDR3 coding sequence is TGTGCCAGCAGGACAGGGGGCTCCTACGAGCAGTACTTC.

This chain connects TRBV18 to TRBJ2-3, with 11 positions matching TRBD2. Per germline, CDR1 KGHSH and CDR2 LQKENI. The trim removed 0 bases at V and 2 bases at J, leaving 4 bases unmatched. The CDR3 extends over 17 amino acids. The CDR3 here is CASSPPTSGTFTDTQYF. CDR3 DNA sequence: TGTGCCAGCTCACCACCGACTAGCGGGACTTTCACAGATACGCAGTATTTT.

This chain links TRBV7-3 with TRBJ1-2; D is possibly TRBD1 (5 bases). The ends were cut back, 5 bases at V and 1 base at J, with 11 bases in the middle. Germline CDR1 reads SGHTA; CDR2 reads FQGTGA. The CDR3 totals 14 residues. The chain's CDR3 is CASSPDSFNYGYTF. The CDR3 DNA reads as TGTGCCAGCAGCCCAGACAGTTTTAACTATGGCTACACCTTC.

V and J are TRBV15 and TRBJ1-1; D is undetermined. The length of the CDR3 is 12 residues. The germline gives CDR1 LNHNV, CDR2 YYDKDF (reference sequence). The V end was cut by 5 bases, the J end by 1 base, with 5 bases between. The CDR3 DNA reads as TGTGCCACCAGCGGGCCGAACACTGAAGCTTTCTTT. Amino acid sequence: CATSGPNTEAFF. The complete variable domain, with remaining parts taken from reference TRBV15 and TRBJ1-1, reads DAMVIQNPRYQVTQFGKPVTLSCSQTLNHNVMYWYQQKSSQAPKLLFHYYDKDFNNEADTPDNFQSRRPNTSFCFLDIRSPGLGDTAMYLCATSGPNTEAFFGQGTRLTVV.

The rearrangement joins TRBV7-2 to TRBJ1-1; D remains unclear. The germline CDR1 and CDR2 sequences are SGHTA and FQGNSA. V was cut by 3 bases and J by 3 bases, with 8 bases left in between. CDR3 length: 13 amino acids. This chain's CDR3 is CASSFQVYTEAFF. The CDR3 DNA is TGTGCCAGCAGCTTTCAGGTCTACACTGAAGCTTTCTTT.